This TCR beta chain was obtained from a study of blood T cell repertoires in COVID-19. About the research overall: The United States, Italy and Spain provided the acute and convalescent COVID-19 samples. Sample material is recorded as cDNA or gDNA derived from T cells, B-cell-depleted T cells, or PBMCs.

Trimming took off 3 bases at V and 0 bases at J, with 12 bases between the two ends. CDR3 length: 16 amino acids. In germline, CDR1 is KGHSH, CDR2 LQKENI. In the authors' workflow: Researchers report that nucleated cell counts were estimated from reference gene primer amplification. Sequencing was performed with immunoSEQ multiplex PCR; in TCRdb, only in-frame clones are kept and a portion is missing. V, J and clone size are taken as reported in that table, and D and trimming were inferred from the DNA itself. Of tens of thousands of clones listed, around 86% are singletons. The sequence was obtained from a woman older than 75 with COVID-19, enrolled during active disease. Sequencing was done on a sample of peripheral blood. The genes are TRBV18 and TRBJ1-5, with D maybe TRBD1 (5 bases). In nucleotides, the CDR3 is TGTGCCAGCTCACCCCGCGGGACTTATAGCAATCAGCCCCAGCATTTT. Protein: CASSPRGTYSNQPQHF.